This T cell receptor (beta chain) is drawn from a study of cytomegalovirus exposure and HLA in healthy donors. Study-wide background: An earlier analysis found 100 million or so unique TCR beta sequences from roughly 170 million T cells. Overall study results and limits: Accurate prediction of most subjects' HLA-A and HLA-B alleles from TCR beta sequences was reported. With later analysis, a missense DCLRE1C variant became linked to TCR beta V- and J-gene trimming.

The V gene's germline CDR1 is MGHRA and CDR2 YSYEKL. The trim removed 6 bases at V and 3 bases at J, leaving 9 bases unmatched. This CDR3 region has 15 residues. The PCR was carried out with 60 Vbeta primers and 13 Jbeta primers. Profiling relied on immunoSEQ multiplex PCR, and the TCRdb table lists in-frame clones only, not all of them. The repertoire has around 120,000 clones, around three quarters of them found once; the top ten carry 3.5% to 4.5%. In the case of this clone: The antigen remains undetermined.

Among the donors, all were healthy bone marrow donors. This rearrangement joins TRBV4-1 to TRBJ1-1, with TRBD1 matching 8 bases. The receptor's source is a man aged 25-45 years in good health and CMV-seropositive. Sequenced: PBMCs. The CDR3 nucleotides are TGCGCCAGCAGGACAGGGGCTACTTGGGACACTGAAGCTTTCTTT. This translates into CASRTGATWDTEAFF.